The sample holds a few counts of the clone carrying this T cell receptor beta chain. Germline assignment: CDR1 LNHNV and CDR2 YYDKDF (reference sequence). The CDR3 is made up of 13 amino acids. Trimming removed 3 bases from V and 3 bases from J, with 9 bases in between. The record originates from a study of patients and donors after allogeneic stem cell transplantation. TCRdb itself ran the RT-PCR reads through MiXCR, one entry per CDR3 protein. This table holds over 400,000 distinct CDR3 sequences, 16% found once. The TCR was taken from a human donor who was either an allogeneic HSCT recipient or a stem cell or donor lymphocyte infusion donor (not recorded which). It is not recorded whose cells these are; they may come from a transplant donor. The sequenced sample was blood, either unsorted or a sorted T cell fraction (not recorded which). The chain recombines TRBV15 with TRBJ2-7; no firm D call. The CDR3 is CATSSGTVYEQYF. The CDR3 DNA reads TGTGCCACCAGCAGCGGCACCGTCTACGAGCAGTACTTC. The full variable domain, in which reference TRBV15 and TRBJ2-7 provide the parts outside the CDR3, is DAMVIQNPRYQVTQFGKPVTLSCSQTLNHNVMYWYQQKSSQAPKLLFHYYDKDFNNEADTPDNFQSRRPNTSFCFLDIRSPGLGDTAMYLCATSSGTVYEQYFGPGTRLTVT.